This TCR beta chain originates from a study of T cell responses to AZD1222 COVID-19 vaccine. Points from the study as a whole: Vaccine-associated CD4 TCRs ranged over spike, dominating at 160-218 and 743-854.

This CDR3 contains 15 residues. V shed 4 bases and J 7 bases; nucleotides not matched to a gene: 7. CDR1 is MDHEN and CDR2 is SYDVKM in the germline V gene. As for this clone: Antigen: not known.

Data came from immunoSEQ multiplex PCR; TCRdb stores just in-frame clones and leaves some out. The data show about 150,000 clones, with approximately 90% seen just once and less than 2% held by the top ten. The chain employs TRBV28 and TRBJ1-4, with 9 bases aligning to TRBD1. The starting material was peripheral blood, obtained on day 0 of AZD1222 vaccination. The sequence came from an adult in good health. The CDR3 is CASSSQGAGGEKLFF. CDR3 in DNA: TGTGCCAGCAGTTCACAGGGGGCGGGAGGTGAAAAACTGTTTTTT. The variable domain in full, with the rest retrieved from reference TRBV28 and TRBJ1-4, is DVKVTQSSRYLVKRTGEKVFLECVQDMDHENMFWYRQDPGLGLRLIYFSYDVKMKEKGDIPEGYSVSREKKERFSLILESASTNQTSMYLCASSSQGAGGEKLFFGSGTQLSVL.